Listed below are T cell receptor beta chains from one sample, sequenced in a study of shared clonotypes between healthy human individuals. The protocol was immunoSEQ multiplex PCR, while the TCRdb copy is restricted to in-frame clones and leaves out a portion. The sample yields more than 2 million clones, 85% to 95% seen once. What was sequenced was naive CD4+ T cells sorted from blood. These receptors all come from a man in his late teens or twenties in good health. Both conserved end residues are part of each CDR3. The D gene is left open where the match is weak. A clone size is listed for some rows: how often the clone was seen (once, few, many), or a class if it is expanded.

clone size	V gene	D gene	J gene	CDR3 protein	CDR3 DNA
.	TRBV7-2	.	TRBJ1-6	CASSHREFVISPLHF	TGTGCCAGCAGCCACAGGGAGTTCGTCATTTCACCCCTCCACTTT
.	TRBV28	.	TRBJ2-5	CATLVTEEETQYF	TGTGCCACCCTAGTGACTGAGGAGGAGACCCAGTACTTC
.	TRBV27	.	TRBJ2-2	CASSLRVGSGELFF	TGTGCCAGCAGTTTAAGGGTAGGCTCCGGGGAGCTGTTTTTT
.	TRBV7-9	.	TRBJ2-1	CASSRSGTEYNEQFF	TGTGCCAGCAGCCGCTCCGGGACCGAATACAATGAGCAGTTCTTC
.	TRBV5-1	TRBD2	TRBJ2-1	CASSLASGSHNEQFF	TGCGCCAGCAGCTTAGCCAGCGGGAGCCACAATGAGCAGTTCTTC
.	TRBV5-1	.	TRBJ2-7	CASWQGGSSYEQYF	TGCGCCAGCTGGCAGGGTGGGAGCTCCTACGAGCAGTACTTC
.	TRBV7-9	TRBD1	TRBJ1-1	CASSLGDRGTEAFF	TGTGCCAGCAGCTTAGGCGACAGGGGTACTGAAGCTTTCTTT
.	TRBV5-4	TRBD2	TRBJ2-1	CASSLASGGAYNEQFF	TGTGCCAGCAGCTTAGCTAGCGGGGGCGCCTACAATGAGCAGTTCTTC
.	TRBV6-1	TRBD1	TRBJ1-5	CASRTPGGQPQHF	TGTGCCAGCAGAACTCCAGGGGGTCAGCCCCAGCATTTT
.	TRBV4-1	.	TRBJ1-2	CASSQETGRDYGYTF	TGCGCCAGCAGCCAAGAAACAGGGAGGGACTATGGCTACACCTTC
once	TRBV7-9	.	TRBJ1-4	CASSPGSGQTNEKLFF	TGTGCCAGCAGCCCTGGGTCAGGGCAGACTAATGAAAAACTGTTTTTT
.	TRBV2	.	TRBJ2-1	CASSAGVEQFF	TGTGCCAGCAGTGCGGGAGTTGAGCAGTTCTTC
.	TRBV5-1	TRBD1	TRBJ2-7	CASSLGGQMYEQYF	TGCGCCAGCAGCTTGGGGGGACAGATGTACGAGCAGTACTTC